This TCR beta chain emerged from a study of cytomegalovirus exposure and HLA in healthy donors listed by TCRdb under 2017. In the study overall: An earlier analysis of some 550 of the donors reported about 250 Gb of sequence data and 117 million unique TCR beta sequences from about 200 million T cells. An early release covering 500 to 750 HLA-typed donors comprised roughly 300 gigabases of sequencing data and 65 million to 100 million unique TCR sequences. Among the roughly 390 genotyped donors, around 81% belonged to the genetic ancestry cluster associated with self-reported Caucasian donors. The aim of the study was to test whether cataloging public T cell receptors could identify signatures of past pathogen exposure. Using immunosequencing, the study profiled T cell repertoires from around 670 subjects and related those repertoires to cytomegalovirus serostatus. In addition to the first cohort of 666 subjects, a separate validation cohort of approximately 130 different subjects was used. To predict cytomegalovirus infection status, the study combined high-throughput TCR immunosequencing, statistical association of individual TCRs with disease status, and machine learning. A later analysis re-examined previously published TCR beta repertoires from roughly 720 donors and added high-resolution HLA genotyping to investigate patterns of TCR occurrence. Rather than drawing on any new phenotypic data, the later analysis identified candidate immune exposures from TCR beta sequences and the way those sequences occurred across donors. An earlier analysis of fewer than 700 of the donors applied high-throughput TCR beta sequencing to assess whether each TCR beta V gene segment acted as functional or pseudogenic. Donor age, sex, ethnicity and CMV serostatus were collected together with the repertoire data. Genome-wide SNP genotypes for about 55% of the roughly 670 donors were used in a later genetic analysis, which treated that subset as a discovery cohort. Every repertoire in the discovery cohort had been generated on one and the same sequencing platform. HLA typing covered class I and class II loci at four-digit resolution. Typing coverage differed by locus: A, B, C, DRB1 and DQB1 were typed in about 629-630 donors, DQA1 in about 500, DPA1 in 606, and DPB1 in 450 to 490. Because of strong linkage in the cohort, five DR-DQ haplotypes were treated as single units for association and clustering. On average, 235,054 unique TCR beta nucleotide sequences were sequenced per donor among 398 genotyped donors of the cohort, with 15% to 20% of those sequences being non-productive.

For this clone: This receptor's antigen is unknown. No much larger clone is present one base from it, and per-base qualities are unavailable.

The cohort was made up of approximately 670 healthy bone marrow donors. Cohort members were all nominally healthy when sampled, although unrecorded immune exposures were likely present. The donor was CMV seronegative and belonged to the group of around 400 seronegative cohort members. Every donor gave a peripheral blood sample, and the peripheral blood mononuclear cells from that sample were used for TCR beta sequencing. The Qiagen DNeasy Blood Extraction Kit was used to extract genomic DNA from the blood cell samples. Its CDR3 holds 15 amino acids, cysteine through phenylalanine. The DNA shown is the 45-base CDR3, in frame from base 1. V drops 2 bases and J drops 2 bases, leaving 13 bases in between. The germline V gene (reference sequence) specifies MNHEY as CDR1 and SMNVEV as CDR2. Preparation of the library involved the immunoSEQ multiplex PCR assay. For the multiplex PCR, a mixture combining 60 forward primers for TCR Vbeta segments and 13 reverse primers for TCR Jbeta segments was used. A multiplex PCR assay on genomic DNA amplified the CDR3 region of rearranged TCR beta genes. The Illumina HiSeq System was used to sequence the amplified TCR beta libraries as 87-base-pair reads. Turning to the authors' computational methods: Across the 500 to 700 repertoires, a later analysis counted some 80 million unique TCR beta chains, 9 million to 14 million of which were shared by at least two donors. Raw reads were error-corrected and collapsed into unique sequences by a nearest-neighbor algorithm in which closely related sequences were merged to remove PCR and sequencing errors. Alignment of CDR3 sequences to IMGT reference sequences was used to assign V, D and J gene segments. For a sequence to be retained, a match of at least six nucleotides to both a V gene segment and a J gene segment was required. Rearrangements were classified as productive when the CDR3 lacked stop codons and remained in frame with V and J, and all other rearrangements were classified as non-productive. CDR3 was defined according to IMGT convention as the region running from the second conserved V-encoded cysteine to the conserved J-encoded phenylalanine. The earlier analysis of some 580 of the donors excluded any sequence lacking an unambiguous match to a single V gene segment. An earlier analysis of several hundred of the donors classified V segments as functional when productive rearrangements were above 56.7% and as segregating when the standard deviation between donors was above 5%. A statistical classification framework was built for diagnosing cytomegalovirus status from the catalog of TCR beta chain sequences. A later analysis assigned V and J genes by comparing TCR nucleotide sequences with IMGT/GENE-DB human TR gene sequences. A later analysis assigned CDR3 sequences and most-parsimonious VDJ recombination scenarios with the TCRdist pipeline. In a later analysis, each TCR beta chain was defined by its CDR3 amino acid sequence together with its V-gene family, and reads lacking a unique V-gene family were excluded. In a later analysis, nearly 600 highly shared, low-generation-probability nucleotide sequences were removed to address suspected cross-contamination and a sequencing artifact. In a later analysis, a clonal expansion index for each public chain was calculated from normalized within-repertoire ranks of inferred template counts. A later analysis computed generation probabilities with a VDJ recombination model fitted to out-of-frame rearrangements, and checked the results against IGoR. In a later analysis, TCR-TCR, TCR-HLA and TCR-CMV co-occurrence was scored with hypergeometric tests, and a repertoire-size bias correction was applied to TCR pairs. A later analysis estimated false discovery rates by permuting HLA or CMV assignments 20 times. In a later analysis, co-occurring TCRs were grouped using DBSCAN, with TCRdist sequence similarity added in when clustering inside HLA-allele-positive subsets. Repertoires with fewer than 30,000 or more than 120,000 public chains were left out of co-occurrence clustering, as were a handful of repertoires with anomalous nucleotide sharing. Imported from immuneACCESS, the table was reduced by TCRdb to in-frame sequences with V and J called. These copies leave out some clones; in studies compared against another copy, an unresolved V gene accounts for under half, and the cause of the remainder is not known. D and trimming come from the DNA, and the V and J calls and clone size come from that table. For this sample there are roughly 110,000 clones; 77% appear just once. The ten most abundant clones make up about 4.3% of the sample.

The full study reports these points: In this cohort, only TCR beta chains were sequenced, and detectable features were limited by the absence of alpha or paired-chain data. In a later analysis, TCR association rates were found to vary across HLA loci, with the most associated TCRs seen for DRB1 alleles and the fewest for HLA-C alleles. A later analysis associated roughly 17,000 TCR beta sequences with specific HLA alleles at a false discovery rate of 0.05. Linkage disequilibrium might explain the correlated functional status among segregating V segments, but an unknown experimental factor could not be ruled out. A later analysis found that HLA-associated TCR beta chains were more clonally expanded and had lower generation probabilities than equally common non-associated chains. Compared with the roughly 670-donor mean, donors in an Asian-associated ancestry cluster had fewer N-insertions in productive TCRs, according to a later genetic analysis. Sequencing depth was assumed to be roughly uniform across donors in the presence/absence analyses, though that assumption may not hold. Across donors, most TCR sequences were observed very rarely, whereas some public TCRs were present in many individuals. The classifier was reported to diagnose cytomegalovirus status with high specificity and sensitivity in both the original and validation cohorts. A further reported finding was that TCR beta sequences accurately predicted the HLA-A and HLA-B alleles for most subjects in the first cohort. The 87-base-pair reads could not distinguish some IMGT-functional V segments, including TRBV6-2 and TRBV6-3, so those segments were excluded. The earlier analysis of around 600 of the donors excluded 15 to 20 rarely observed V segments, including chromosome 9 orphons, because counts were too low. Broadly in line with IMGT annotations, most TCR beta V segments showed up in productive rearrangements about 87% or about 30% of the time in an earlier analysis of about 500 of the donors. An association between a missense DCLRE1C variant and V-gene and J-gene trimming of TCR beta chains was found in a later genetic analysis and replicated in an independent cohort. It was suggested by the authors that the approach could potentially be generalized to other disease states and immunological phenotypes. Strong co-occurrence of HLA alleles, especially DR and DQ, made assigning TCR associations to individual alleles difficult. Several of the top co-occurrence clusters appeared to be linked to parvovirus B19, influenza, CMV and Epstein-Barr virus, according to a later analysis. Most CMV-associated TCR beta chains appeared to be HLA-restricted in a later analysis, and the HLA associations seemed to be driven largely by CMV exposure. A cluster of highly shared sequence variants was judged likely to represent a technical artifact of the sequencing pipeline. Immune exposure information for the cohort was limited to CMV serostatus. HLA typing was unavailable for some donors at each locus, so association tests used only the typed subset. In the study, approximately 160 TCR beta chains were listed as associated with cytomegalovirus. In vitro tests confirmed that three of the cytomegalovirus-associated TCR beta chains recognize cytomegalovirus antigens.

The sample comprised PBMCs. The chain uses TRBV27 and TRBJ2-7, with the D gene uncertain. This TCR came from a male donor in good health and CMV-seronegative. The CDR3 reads CASSLDRGATYEQYF. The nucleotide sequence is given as TGTGCCAGCAGTTTAGACCGTGGAGCAACCTACGAGCAGTACTTC.